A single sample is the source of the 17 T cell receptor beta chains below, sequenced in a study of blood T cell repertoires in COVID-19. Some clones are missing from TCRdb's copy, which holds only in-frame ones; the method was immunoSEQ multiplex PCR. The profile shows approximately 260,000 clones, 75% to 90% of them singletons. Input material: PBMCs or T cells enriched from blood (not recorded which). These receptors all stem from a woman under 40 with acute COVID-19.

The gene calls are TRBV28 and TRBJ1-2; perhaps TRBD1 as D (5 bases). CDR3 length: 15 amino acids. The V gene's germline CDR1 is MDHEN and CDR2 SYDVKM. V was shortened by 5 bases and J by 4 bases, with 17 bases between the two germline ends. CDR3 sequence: CASSLTSRQSYGYTF. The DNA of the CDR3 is TGTGCCAGCAGTCTAACTAGCCGACAGTCCTATGGCTACACCTTC.

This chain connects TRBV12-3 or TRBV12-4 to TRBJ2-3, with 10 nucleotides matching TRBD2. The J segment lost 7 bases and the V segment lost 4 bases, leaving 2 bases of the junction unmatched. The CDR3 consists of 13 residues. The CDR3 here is CASSSSGSNTQYF. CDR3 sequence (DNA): TGTGCCAGCAGTTCTAGCGGGAGTAATACGCAGTATTTT.

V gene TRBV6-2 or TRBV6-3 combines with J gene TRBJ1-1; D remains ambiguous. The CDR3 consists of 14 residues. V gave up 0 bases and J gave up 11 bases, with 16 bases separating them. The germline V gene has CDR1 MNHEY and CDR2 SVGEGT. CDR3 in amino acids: CASSYSRSVSRAFF. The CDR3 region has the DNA TGTGCCAGCAGTTACTCGAGGTCGGTTTCCCGGGCTTTCTTT.

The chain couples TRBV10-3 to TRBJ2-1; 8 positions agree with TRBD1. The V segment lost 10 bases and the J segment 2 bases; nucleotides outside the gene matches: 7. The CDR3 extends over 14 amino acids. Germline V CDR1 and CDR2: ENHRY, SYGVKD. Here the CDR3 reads CATRGQETYNEQFF. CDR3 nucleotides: TGTGCCACCAGGGGACAGGAAACCTACAATGAGCAGTTCTTC.

The CDR3 loop reads CASSRQTGRNNSPLHF. The CDR3 nucleotides are TGTGCCAGCAGCCGACAAACAGGGCGAAATAATTCACCCCTCCACTTT. The chain recombines TRBV14 with TRBJ1-6; maybe TRBD1 (6 bases). The V end lost 4 bases, the J end lost 5 bases, and 15 bases lay between the germline ends. The CDR3 contains 16 residues. The V gene's germline CDR1 is SGHDN and CDR2 FVKESK. The full variable domain, its missing parts supplied by reference TRBV14 and TRBJ1-6, is EAGVTQFPSHSVIEKGQTVTLRCDPISGHDNLYWYRRVMGKEIKFLLHFVKESKQDESGMPNNRFLAERTGGTYSTLKVQPAELEDSGVYFCASSRQTGRNNSPLHFGNGTRLTVT.

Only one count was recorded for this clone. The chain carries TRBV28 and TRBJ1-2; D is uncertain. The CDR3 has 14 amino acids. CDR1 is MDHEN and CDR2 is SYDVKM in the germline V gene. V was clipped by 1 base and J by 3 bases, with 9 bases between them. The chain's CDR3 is CASSLLLVDYGYTF. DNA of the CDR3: TGTGCCAGCAGTTTATTACTTGTTGACTATGGCTACACCTTC.

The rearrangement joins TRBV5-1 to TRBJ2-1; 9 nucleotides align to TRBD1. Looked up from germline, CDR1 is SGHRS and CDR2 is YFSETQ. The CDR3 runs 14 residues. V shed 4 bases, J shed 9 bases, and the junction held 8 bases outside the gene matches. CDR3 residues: CASSLGTGKGEQFF. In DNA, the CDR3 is TGCGCCAGCAGCCTAGGGACAGGGAAAGGTGAGCAGTTCTTC.

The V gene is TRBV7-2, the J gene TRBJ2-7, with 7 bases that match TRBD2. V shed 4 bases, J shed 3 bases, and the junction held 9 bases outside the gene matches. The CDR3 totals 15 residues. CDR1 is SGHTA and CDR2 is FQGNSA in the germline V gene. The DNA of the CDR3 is TGTGCCAGCAGCTCAGAGCGGGGCAGATTCTACGAGCAGTACTTC. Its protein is CASSSERGRFYEQYF.

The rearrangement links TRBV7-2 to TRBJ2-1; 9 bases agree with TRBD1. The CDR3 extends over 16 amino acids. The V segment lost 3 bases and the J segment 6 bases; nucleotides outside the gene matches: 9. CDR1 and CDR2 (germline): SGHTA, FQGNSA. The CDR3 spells CASSFTGGVSGNEQFF. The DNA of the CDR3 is TGTGCCAGCAGCTTTACAGGGGGCGTTTCAGGCAATGAGCAGTTCTTC.

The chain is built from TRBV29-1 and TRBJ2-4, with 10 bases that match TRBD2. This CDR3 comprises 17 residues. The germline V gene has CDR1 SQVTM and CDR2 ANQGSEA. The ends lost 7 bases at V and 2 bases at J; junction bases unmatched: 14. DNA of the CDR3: TGCAGCGGGCACGTGGAAGCGGGAGGGCCTCCCAAAAACATTCAGTACTTC. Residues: CSGHVEAGGPPKNIQYF.

The CDR3 DNA reads TGTGCCTGGAGTGTAGGCACAGGGCATTCACCCCTCCACTTT. Its translation is CAWSVGTGHSPLHF. V gene TRBV30 combines with J gene TRBJ1-6; possibly TRBD1 for D (6 bases). Trimming stripped 0 bases from V and 8 bases from J, with 11 bases between. The CDR3 contains 14 residues. Germline-derived CDR1 and CDR2 are GTSNPN and SVGIG (reference sequence).

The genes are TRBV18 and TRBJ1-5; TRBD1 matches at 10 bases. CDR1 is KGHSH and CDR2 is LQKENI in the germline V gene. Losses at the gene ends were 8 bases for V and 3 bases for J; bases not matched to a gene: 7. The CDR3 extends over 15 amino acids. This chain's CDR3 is CASTPGQGNNQPQHF. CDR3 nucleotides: TGTGCCAGCACCCCGGGACAGGGGAACAATCAGCCCCAGCATTTT. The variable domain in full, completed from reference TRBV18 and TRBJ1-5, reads NAGVMQNPRHLVRRRGQEARLRCSPMKGHSHVYWYRQLPEEGLKFMVYLQKENIIDESGMPKERFSAEFPKEGPSILRIQQVVRGDSAAYFCASTPGQGNNQPQHFGDGTRLSIL.

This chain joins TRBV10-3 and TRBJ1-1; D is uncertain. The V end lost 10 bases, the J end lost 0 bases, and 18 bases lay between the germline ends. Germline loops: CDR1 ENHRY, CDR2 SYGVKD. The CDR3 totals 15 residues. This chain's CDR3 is CATRSGSTMNTEAFF. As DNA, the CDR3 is TGTGCCACCCGGTCGGGTTCTACCATGAACACTGAAGCTTTCTTT.

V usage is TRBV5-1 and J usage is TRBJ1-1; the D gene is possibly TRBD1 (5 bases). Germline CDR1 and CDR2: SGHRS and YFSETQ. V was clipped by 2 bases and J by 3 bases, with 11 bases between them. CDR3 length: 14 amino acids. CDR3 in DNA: TGCGCCAGCAGCTTCTTCGGAGGGGACACTGAAGCTTTCTTT. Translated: CASSFFGGDTEAFF.

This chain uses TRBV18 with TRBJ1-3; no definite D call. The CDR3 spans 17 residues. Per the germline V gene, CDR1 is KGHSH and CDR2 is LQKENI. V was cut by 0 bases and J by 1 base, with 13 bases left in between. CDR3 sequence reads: CASSPPRDRISGNTIYF. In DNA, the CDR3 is TGTGCCAGCTCACCACCCCGGGATAGGATTTCTGGAAACACCATATATTTT.

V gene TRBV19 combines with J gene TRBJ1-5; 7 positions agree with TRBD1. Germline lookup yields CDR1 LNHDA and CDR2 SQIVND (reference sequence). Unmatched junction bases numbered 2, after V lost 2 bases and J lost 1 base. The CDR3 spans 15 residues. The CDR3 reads CASSIRGQSNQPQHF. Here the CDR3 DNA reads TGTGCCAGTAGTATAAGGGGGCAGAGCAATCAGCCCCAGCATTTT.

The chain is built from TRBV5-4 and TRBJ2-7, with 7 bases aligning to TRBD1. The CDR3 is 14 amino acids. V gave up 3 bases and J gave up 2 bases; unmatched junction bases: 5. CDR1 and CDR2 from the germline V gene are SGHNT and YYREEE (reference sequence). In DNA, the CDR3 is TGTGCCAGCAGCTCCTGGGACAGCCCCTACGAGCAGTACTTC. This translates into CASSSWDSPYEQYF.